Listed below are T cell receptor beta chains from one sample, sequenced in a study of T cell changes during pregnancy in multiple sclerosis. The protocol was immunoSEQ multiplex PCR, while the TCRdb copy is restricted to in-frame clones and leaves out a portion. This sample has approximately 69,000 clones; 85% to 95% occur once, and the top ten carry 2% to 2.5%. This specimen was peripheral blood, taken in the second trimester of pregnancy. The receptors originated from a female donor in good health, enrolled as a control in a pregnancy study. The CDR3 runs from the conserved cysteine through the conserved F or W. Fields, in order: J gene, D gene, V gene, clone size, CDR3 protein, CDR3 DNA. A D gene is named only where the DNA matches it firmly. Some rows have no size entry. The others give once, few or many, or a class for an expanded clone.

TRBJ1-2,TRBD1,TRBV7-3,.,CASSLWGTGDYGYTF,TGTGCCAGCAGCTTATGGGGTACAGGGGACTATGGCTACACCTTC
TRBJ2-4,.,TRBV7-9,.,CASVQDFANIQYF,TGTGCCAGCGTCCAGGATTTCGCGAACATTCAGTACTTC
TRBJ2-3,.,TRBV4-3,.,CASSQDVSSETFTDTQYF,TGCGCCAGCAGCCAAGACGTTTCTAGCGAGACCTTCACAGATACGCAGTATTTT
TRBJ2-6,.,TRBV25-1,.,CASGLEGAGANVLTF,TGTGCCAGCGGATTAGAGGGGGCTGGGGCCAACGTCCTGACTTTC
TRBJ2-2,TRBD2,TRBV27,.,CASSRSWAPAAGSAGELFF,TGTGCCAGCAGCCGATCCTGGGCACCTGCAGCGGGGAGTGCCGGGGAGCTGTTTTTT
TRBJ2-5,.,TRBV11-1,.,CASSPGTSQETQYF,TGTGCCAGCAGCCCAGGGACTTCCCAAGAGACCCAGTACTTC
TRBJ1-1,.,TRBV2,.,CASRYGGRGEAFF,TGTGCCAGCAGGTATGGCGGGCGGGGTGAAGCTTTCTTT
TRBJ2-5,.,TRBV7-7,.,CASSPTGETQYF,TGTGCTTCGAGCCCCACAGGAGAGACCCAGTACTTC
TRBJ2-7,TRBD1,TRBV28,.,CASSSATGRAYEQYF,TGTGCCAGCAGTTCTGCGACAGGGAGAGCCTACGAGCAGTACTTC
TRBJ2-7,.,TRBV6-6,once,CASRVDIYEQYF,TGTGCCAGCAGGGTCGACATCTACGAGCAGTACTTC
TRBJ1-5,.,TRBV10-3,once,CAISEEGGDFSNQPQHF,TGTGCCATCAGTGAAGAAGGGGGGGACTTCAGCAATCAGCCCCAGCATTTT
TRBJ1-1,TRBD1,TRBV18,few,CASSPAGGTTEAFF,TGTGCCAGCTCACCCGCAGGGGGGACCACTGAAGCTTTCTTT
TRBJ2-5,TRBD2,TRBV13,once,CASSGGTSGGYQETQYF,TGTGCCAGCAGCGGGGGGACTAGCGGGGGCTACCAAGAGACCCAGTACTTC
TRBJ1-3,.,TRBV14,.,CASSQDSATGASGNTIYF,TGTGCCAGCAGCCAAGATTCAGCGACAGGAGCCTCTGGAAACACCATATATTTT
TRBJ1-4,TRBD1,TRBV4-1,.,CASSSRDRLNEKLFF,TGCGCCAGCAGCTCCCGGGACAGGCTTAATGAAAAACTGTTTTTT
TRBJ2-2,TRBD2,TRBV19,.,CASSLNRLAGPVNTGELFF,TGTGCCAGTTCCCTAAATCGGCTAGCGGGACCTGTGAACACCGGGGAGCTGTTTTTT
TRBJ1-3,TRBD1,TRBV18,.,CASSPIQGAENTIYF,TGTGCCAGCTCACCAATACAGGGGGCCGAAAACACCATATATTTT
TRBJ2-7,.,TRBV28,.,CASSRGIGTSEQYF,TGTGCCAGCAGCCGAGGTATCGGGACAAGCGAGCAGTACTTC
TRBJ1-4,TRBD1,TRBV10-3,.,CAIIRRHWDSAEKLFF,TGTGCCATCATTCGTCGTCATTGGGACAGCGCAGAAAAACTGTTTTTT
TRBJ1-3,.,TRBV30,.,CAWNRDTSSGNTIYF,TGTGCCTGGAACCGGGACACCAGCTCTGGAAACACCATATATTTT
TRBJ2-5,.,TRBV11-2,once,CASSKLQGKETQYF,TGTGCCAGCAGCAAGTTACAGGGAAAAGAGACCCAGTACTTC
TRBJ2-5,TRBD2,TRBV6-5,.,CASRLAAGAQETQYF,TGTGCCAGCAGGTTGGCGGCGGGAGCCCAAGAGACCCAGTACTTC
TRBJ1-2,TRBD1,TRBV15,.,CATSSSPPGGWGYTF,TGTGCCACCAGCAGCTCTCCGCCAGGGGGATGGGGCTACACCTTC
TRBJ2-5,TRBD1,TRBV7-2,once,CASSSPTGTAETQYF,TGTGCCAGCAGCTCGCCGACCGGGACAGCAGAGACCCAGTACTTC
TRBJ2-7,.,TRBV20-1,.,CSADRSYEQYF,TGCAGTGCTGACAGGAGCTACGAGCAGTACTTC
TRBJ1-5,TRBD1,TRBV27,few,CASRTGVEGQPQHF,TGTGCCAGCAGAACAGGGGTCGAGGGTCAGCCCCAGCATTTT
TRBJ2-7,.,TRBV19,.,CASRRPRAVYYEQYF,TGTGCCAGTAGGCGACCCAGGGCGGTCTACTACGAGCAGTACTTC
TRBJ1-1,.,TRBV4-1,.,CASSTRQAGTEAFF,TGCGCCAGCAGCACCCGACAGGCGGGCACTGAAGCTTTCTTT
TRBJ2-5,.,TRBV7-2,.,CASSLGSARQYF,TGTGCCAGCAGCTTAGGGAGCGCACGGCAGTACTTC
TRBJ1-1,.,TRBV7-3,once,CASSLYGSNTEAFF,TGTGCCAGCAGCTTATACGGTTCGAACACTGAAGCTTTCTTT
TRBJ1-2,.,TRBV5-6,.,CASSLSTYGYTF,TGTGCCAGCAGCCTATCCACCTATGGCTACACCTTC
TRBJ1-1,.,TRBV6-6,.,CASSYEGRNTEAFF,TGTGCCAGCAGTTACGAAGGGAGGAACACTGAAGCTTTCTTT
TRBJ1-4,.,TRBV19,.,CASRTSGGGEKLFF,TGTGCCAGTAGAACATCGGGAGGAGGTGAAAAACTGTTTTTT
TRBJ2-3,.,TRBV4-3,.,CASSQDSSGVDTQYF,TGCGCCAGCAGCCAAGATTCGAGCGGCGTTGATACGCAGTATTTT
TRBJ2-7,.,TRBV21-1,.,CASSCIRDRGHEQYF,TGTGCCAGCAGCTGCATCCGGGACAGGGGCCACGAGCAGTACTTC
TRBJ2-3,TRBD1,TRBV30,.,CAISPGQGKTDTQYF,TGTGCCATTTCACCGGGACAGGGTAAAACAGATACGCAGTATTTT
TRBJ2-3,.,TRBV18,.,CASSPLPLRDLSTDTQYF,TGTGCCAGCTCACCACTTCCGTTGCGGGACTTAAGCACAGATACGCAGTATTTT
TRBJ1-3,TRBD1,TRBV9,.,CASSVGPPQGANTIYF,TGTGCCAGCAGCGTAGGTCCTCCACAGGGGGCAAACACCATATATTTT
TRBJ1-1,.,TRBV30,.,CAWSVGVRSNTEAFF,TGTGCCTGGAGTGTAGGCGTCAGGTCGAACACTGAAGCTTTCTTT
TRBJ2-1,.,TRBV5-6,.,CASSIFPNEQFF,TGTGCCAGCAGCATATTTCCCAATGAGCAGTTCTTC
TRBJ1-1,TRBD1,TRBV7-2,.,CASSFTGTGMNTEAFF,TGTGCCAGCAGCTTCACCGGGACAGGGATGAACACTGAAGCTTTCTTT
TRBJ2-7,TRBD1,TRBV19,.,CASSPRRDRGAYEQYF,TGTGCCAGTAGTCCCCGTAGGGACAGGGGGGCCTACGAGCAGTACTTC
TRBJ2-1,.,TRBV2,.,CASSEALARTVGYNEQFF,TGTGCCAGCAGTGAAGCCCTCGCTAGGACAGTGGGGTACAATGAGCAGTTCTTC
TRBJ2-5,.,TRBV7-6,once,CASSLGRETQYF,TGTGCCAGCAGCCTAGGGAGGGAGACCCAGTACTTC
TRBJ1-2,TRBD1,TRBV19,.,CASTKPGTGGDYGYTF,TGTGCCAGTACCAAACCCGGGACAGGGGGTGACTATGGCTACACCTTC
TRBJ1-3,TRBD1,TRBV9,.,CASNRGGNTIYF,TGTGCCAGCAACAGGGGAGGAAACACCATATATTTT
TRBJ2-7,TRBD1,TRBV5-4,.,CASSFQDRTYEQYF,TGTGCCAGCAGCTTCCAGGACAGGACCTACGAGCAGTACTTC
TRBJ2-3,TRBD2,TRBV4-1,once,CASSNGRGANTDTQYF,TGCGCCAGCAGCAACGGGAGGGGGGCCAACACAGATACGCAGTATTTT